The 13 T cell receptor beta chains below all came from one sample that was sequenced in a study of shared clonotypes between healthy human individuals. TCRdb's table, derived via immunoSEQ multiplex PCR, lists solely in-frame clones and lacks some. The sample carries around 1,100,000 clones, around 77% recorded once. The source material was memory CD4+ T cells from PBMCs. Subset given: CD45RA-negative fraction. The receptors here all came from a man aged 18 to 35 in good health. Some clones in this sample may be carry-over from other donors' samples.

The J gene is TRBJ2-7, the V gene TRBV28, with D unclear. The CDR3 consists of 13 residues. Trimming stripped 6 bases from V and 2 bases from J, with 11 bases between. Germline V gene data show CDR1 as MDHEN and CDR2 as SYDVKM. Here the CDR3 reads CASSQTATYEQYF. CDR3 DNA sequence: TGTGCCAGCAGCCAGACGGCCACCTACGAGCAGTACTTC.

This clone was counted ten times or more. V gene TRBV25-1 combines with J gene TRBJ2-7; D is unclear. Between the trimmed V and J ends, which lost 9 bases and 2 bases, there was a span of 5 bases. The CDR3 spans 10 residues. Per the germline V gene, CDR1 is MGHDK and CDR2 is SYGVNS. The CDR3 loop is CASSTYEQYF. In DNA form, the CDR3 reads TGTGCCAGTTCTACCTACGAGCAGTACTTC.

The rearrangement joins TRBV7-3 to TRBJ1-1, with 8 nucleotides matching TRBD1. Germline V gene data show CDR1 as SGHTA and CDR2 as FQGTGA. The CDR3 is 15 amino acids. The V gene end was trimmed by 2 bases and the J gene end by 2 bases; junction bases not matched to a gene: 4. The CDR3 is CASSLGDRINTEAFF. The CDR3 DNA reads TGTGCCAGCAGCTTAGGGGACAGGATTAACACTGAAGCTTTCTTT. Drawing the rest from reference TRBV7-3 and TRBJ1-1, the complete variable domain is GAGVSQTPSNKVTEKGKYVELRCDPISGHTALYWYRQSLGQGPEFLIYFQGTGAADDSGLPNDRFFAVRPEGSVSTLKIQRTERGDSAVYLCASSLGDRINTEAFFGQGTRLTVV.

This rearrangement joins TRBV28 to TRBJ2-3; 7 nucleotides match TRBD1. J gave up 2 bases and V 2 bases, and 4 bases lay outside the gene matches. This CDR3 spans 15 amino acids. Germline CDR1 reads MDHEN; CDR2 reads SYDVKM. Here the CDR3 reads CASSLTGTATDTQYF. CDR3 bases: TGTGCCAGCAGTTTAACCGGGACAGCCACAGATACGCAGTATTTT.

The genes are TRBV7-2 and TRBJ2-7, with D possibly matching TRBD1 (5 bases). The germline V gene encodes CDR1 SGHTA and CDR2 FQGNSA. Trimming stripped 5 bases from V and 7 bases from J, with 15 bases between. This CDR3 is built from 13 residues. Written as DNA, the CDR3 is TGTGCCAGCAGCCCAGATGGAACAGGAGAGCAGTACTTC. Its protein product is CASSPDGTGEQYF.

V gene TRBV6-6 combines with J gene TRBJ1-2; no clear D. The germline V gene has CDR1 MNHNY and CDR2 SVGAGI (reference sequence). This CDR3 is built from 16 residues. The ends were cut back, 8 bases at V and 3 bases at J, with 22 bases in the middle. The DNA for the CDR3 is TGTGCCAGCCGCACCAGGCCTCGTTCCGGGGACTATGGCTACACCTTC. It specifies CASRTRPRSGDYGYTF.

The V and J genes are TRBV7-2 and TRBJ2-7; TRBD1 agrees at 7 bases. There are 14 residues in the CDR3. V trimming: 8 bases; J trimming: 1 base; junction bases outside the gene matches: 8. Germline values: CDR1 SGHTA, CDR2 FQGNSA. This CDR3 is CASVADRASYEQYF. The DNA for the CDR3 is TGTGCCAGCGTGGCTGACAGGGCGTCCTACGAGCAGTACTTC.

The J gene is TRBJ1-1, the V gene TRBV5-4; D remains ambiguous. The germline V gene encodes CDR1 SGHNT and CDR2 YYREEE (reference sequence). V lost 0 bases and J lost 1, with 10 bases in between. This CDR3 spans 15 amino acids. For the CDR3, the DNA is TGTGCCAGCAGCTTGGGCCCGGGATCGAACACTGAAGCTTTCTTT. This gives the protein CASSLGPGSNTEAFF.

The chain joins TRBV28 to TRBJ2-5; the match to TRBD1 covers 12 bases. After removal of 4 bases from V and 5 bases from J, the junction contained 5 bases not matched to a gene. There are 15 residues in the CDR3. Germline V gene sequence: CDR1 MDHEN, CDR2 SYDVKM. The CDR3 region is CASSSPGQGAETQYF. CDR3 nucleotides: TGTGCCAGCAGTTCCCCGGGACAGGGGGCTGAGACCCAGTACTTC.

J is TRBJ2-5 and V is TRBV5-4; 7 bases match TRBD1. The CDR3 sequence is 15 residues long. Per the germline V gene, CDR1 is SGHNT and CDR2 is YYREEE (reference sequence). The V segment lost 4 bases and the J segment 4 bases; nucleotides outside the gene matches: 10. CDR3 in amino acids: CASSVRQGLRETQYF. In DNA, the CDR3 is TGTGCCAGCAGCGTCCGACAGGGCTTAAGAGAGACCCAGTACTTC. The variable domain in full, with the rest retrieved from reference TRBV5-4 and TRBJ2-5, is ETGVTQSPTHLIKTRGQQVTLRCSSQSGHNTVSWYQQALGQGPQFIFQYYREEENGRGNFPPRFSGLQFPNYSSELNVNALELDDSALYLCASSVRQGLRETQYFGPGTRLLVL.

CDR3 nucleotides: TGTGCCAGCTCACCAGGGACAGGGGCCCAAGAGACCCAGTACTTC. Translating gives CASSPGTGAQETQYF. This chain joins TRBV18 and TRBJ2-5, with 10 positions matching TRBD1. The germline V gene has CDR1 KGHSH and CDR2 LQKENI. The V gene end was trimmed by 2 bases and the J gene end by 1 base; junction bases not matched to a gene: 1. This CDR3 contains 15 residues.

The chain combines TRBV7-9 with TRBJ2-7, with 11 nucleotides matching TRBD2. V was clipped by 7 bases and J by 3 bases; unmatched bases: 5. The CDR3 sequence is 14 residues long. The germline V gene has CDR1 SEHNR and CDR2 FQNEAQ (reference sequence). The CDR3 nucleotides are TGTGCCAGCAACCGACTAGCGGGGAGCTACGAGCAGTACTTC. It yields the protein CASNRLAGSYEQYF.

In its sample, this clone was seen a few times. The rearrangement links TRBV25-1 to TRBJ1-1; 10 positions match TRBD1. Germline assignment: CDR1 MGHDK and CDR2 SYGVNS. The CDR3 runs 16 residues. The ends lost 6 bases at V and 0 bases at J; junction bases unmatched: 7. In DNA form, the CDR3 reads TGTGCCAGCAGGCCTATTGGGACAGGGGTGAACACTGAAGCTTTCTTT. It codes for CASRPIGTGVNTEAFF.